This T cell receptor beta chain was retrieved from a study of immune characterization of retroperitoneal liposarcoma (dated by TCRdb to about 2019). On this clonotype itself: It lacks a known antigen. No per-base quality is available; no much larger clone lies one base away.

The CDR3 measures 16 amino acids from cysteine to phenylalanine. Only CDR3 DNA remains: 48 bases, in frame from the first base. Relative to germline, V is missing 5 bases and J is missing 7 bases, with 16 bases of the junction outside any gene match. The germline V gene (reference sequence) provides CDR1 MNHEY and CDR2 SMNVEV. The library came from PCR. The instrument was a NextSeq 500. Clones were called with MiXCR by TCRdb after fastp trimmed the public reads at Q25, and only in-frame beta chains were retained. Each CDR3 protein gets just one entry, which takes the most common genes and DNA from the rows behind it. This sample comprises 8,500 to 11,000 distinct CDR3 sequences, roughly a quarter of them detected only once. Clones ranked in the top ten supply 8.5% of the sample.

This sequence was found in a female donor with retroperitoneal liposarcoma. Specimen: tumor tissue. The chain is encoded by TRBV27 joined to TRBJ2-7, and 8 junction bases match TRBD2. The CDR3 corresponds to CASSPPRAGGYNEQYF. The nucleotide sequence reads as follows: TGTGCCAGCAGTCCCCCCCGGGCGGGGGGCTACAATGAGCAGTACTTC.